Reported below is one T cell receptor beta chain. The V end was cut by 2 bases, the J end by 7 bases, with 12 bases between. Germline CDR1 SGHTA, CDR2 FQGNSA. The CDR3 loop spans 14 amino acids. One entry per CDR3 protein, called by TCRdb with MiXCR from the 5' RACE reads. The table has roughly 220,000 distinct CDR3 sequences, around 9.1% seen once. The data originate from a study of T-cell memory formation after mild COVID-19. The chain combines TRBV7-2 with TRBJ2-1, with a tentative D call TRBD1 (5 bases). The sequenced sample consisted of PBMCs or a T cell subset sorted from them (not recorded which). This clonotype originated in a young man who had mild COVID-19 (a few samples of this study predate the infection). Cell type and time point are not known. CDR3 nucleotide sequence: TGTGCCAGCAGCTTACAGGGTGGGTCGAATGAGCAGTTCTTC. It specifies CASSLQGGSNEQFF.